Below are 12 T cell receptor beta chains sequenced from a single sample in a study of blood T cell repertoires in COVID-19. Some clones are missing from TCRdb's copy, which holds only in-frame ones; the method was immunoSEQ multiplex PCR. The sample lists some 110,000 clones; 75% to 95% were seen once. The sample was peripheral blood. Source of these receptors: a human donor with active COVID-19. The donor label of this sample is uncertain.

The CDR3 sequence: CASSVGASTQYF. In DNA form, the CDR3 reads TGTGCCAGCAGCGTTGGGGCTTCTACGCAGTATTTT. The chain uses TRBV9 and TRBJ2-3; weak D call: TRBD1 (5 bases). CDR1 is SGDLS, CDR2 YYNGEE, per germline. This CDR3 is built from 12 residues. The germline V and J ends were trimmed by 2 bases and 8 bases, with 9 bases remaining between them.

The chain combines TRBV7-2 with TRBJ1-2; possible D gene TRBD1, 6 bases. The CDR3 is made up of 13 amino acids. With 5 bases removed from V and 6 bases from J, the gap between germline ends came to 13 bases. The V gene's germline CDR1 is SGHTA and CDR2 FQGNSA. The CDR3, as DNA: TGTGCCAGCAGCCCACAGGGAGGGGATGGCTACACCTTC. It encodes CASSPQGGDGYTF.

The chain joins TRBV24-1 to TRBJ2-1, with TRBD2 matching 7 bases. The V gene end was trimmed by 5 bases and the J gene end by 4 bases; junction bases not matched to a gene: 10. The germline CDR1 and CDR2 sequences are KGHDR and SFDVKD. CDR3 length: 16 amino acids. The CDR3 loop reads CATSAGGGDLYNEQFF. The CDR3 DNA reads as TGTGCCACCAGTGCGGGTGGGGGGGACTTATACAATGAGCAGTTCTTC.

This clone was counted a single time. The chain employs TRBV4-1 and TRBJ2-7; 11 nucleotides agree with TRBD2. Trimming at V came to 3 bases and at J to 4 bases, leaving 8 bases not matched to a gene. Germline CDR1 and CDR2: MGHRA and YSYEKL. The CDR3 consists of 16 residues. For the CDR3, the DNA is TGCGCCAGCAGCCATCTCACAGGGACTAGCGGTTACGAGCAGTACTTC. Protein: CASSHLTGTSGYEQYF.

The chain uses TRBV25-1 and TRBJ2-7; 8 bases align to TRBD1. In germline, CDR1 is MGHDK, CDR2 SYGVNS. V shed 1 base and J 7 bases; nucleotides not matched to a gene: 6. The CDR3 runs to 14 residues. CDR3 bases: TGTGCCAGCAGTGAATGGGACAGGTCGGGGGAGCAGTACTTC. Protein sequence: CASSEWDRSGEQYF.

This sequence joins TRBV30 and TRBJ2-7, with 9 bases lining up with TRBD1. The germline V gene encodes CDR1 GTSNPN and CDR2 SVGIG (reference sequence). CDR3 size: 14 residues. The V and J ends lost 1 base and 5 bases, in that order; junction bases with no gene match: 6. In DNA, the CDR3 is TGTGCCTGGAGTGACGGACAGGGGATCGACGAGCAGTACTTC. Protein product: CAWSDGQGIDEQYF.

J is TRBJ2-4 and V is TRBV5-4; perhaps TRBD2 as D (6 bases). The ends were cut back, 0 bases at V and 2 bases at J, with 12 bases in the middle. The CDR3 is 16 amino acids. Germline CDR1 is SGHNT and CDR2 is YYREEE (reference sequence). The CDR3 loop reads CASSLAGDRSKNIQYF. CDR3 nucleotides: TGTGCCAGCAGCTTGGCGGGAGACAGATCCAAAAACATTCAGTACTTC.

V and J are TRBV29-1 and TRBJ2-2; a weak D match, TRBD2 (5 bases). CDR3 size: 13 residues. Trimming shortened V by 7 bases and J by 3 bases, and 12 bases separated the two germline ends. Per germline, CDR1 SQVTM and CDR2 ANQGSEA. The CDR3 loop is CSALDGDTGELFF. The CDR3, as DNA: TGCAGCGCCTTAGACGGGGACACCGGGGAGCTGTTTTTT.

The chain has TRBV2 and TRBJ1-4, with 7 bases fitting TRBD1. The CDR3 covers 14 residues. J was trimmed by 4 bases and V by 3 bases; bases with no gene match: 2. In germline, CDR1 is SNHLY, CDR2 FYNNEI. The CDR3 DNA reads as TGTGCCAGCAGTGACCAGGGGGGTAATGAAAAACTGTTTTTT. This gives the protein CASSDQGGNEKLFF.

This clone was found a few times. The V and J genes are TRBV18 and TRBJ1-5; 7 bases line up with TRBD1. The CDR3 loop spans 15 amino acids. CDR1 is KGHSH and CDR2 is LQKENI in the germline V gene. Losses at the gene ends were 1 base for V and 1 base for J; bases not matched to a gene: 1. The CDR3 reads CASSPQGASNQPQHF. The CDR3, as DNA: TGTGCCAGCTCACCACAGGGGGCCAGCAATCAGCCCCAGCATTTT. Complete variable domain (other parts from reference TRBV18 and TRBJ1-5): NAGVMQNPRHLVRRRGQEARLRCSPMKGHSHVYWYRQLPEEGLKFMVYLQKENIIDESGMPKERFSAEFPKEGPSILRIQQVVRGDSAAYFCASSPQGASNQPQHFGDGTRLSIL.

The rearrangement joins TRBV2 to TRBJ2-5; D is perhaps TRBD2 (5 bases). Trimming took 8 bases from V and 2 from J, leaving 15 bases between them. Looked up from germline, CDR1 is SNHLY and CDR2 is FYNNEI. The CDR3 runs to 14 residues. The CDR3 is CASEYYGMQETQYF. CDR3 bases: TGTGCCAGCGAATACTACGGGATGCAAGAGACCCAGTACTTC.

This clone came up once. The chain recombines TRBV1 with TRBJ2-5; the D call TRBD2 from the table was never checked on the DNA. TRBV1 is annotated as a pseudogene. The CDR3 is 14 amino acids. This CDR3 reads CTSSQEGLQETQYF. CDR3 in DNA: TGCACCAGCAGCCAAGAGGGACTGCAAGAGACCCAGTACTTC.